This TCR beta chain was documented in a study of identical twins. This CDR3 spans 16 amino acids. The germline V and J ends were trimmed by 0 bases and 3 bases, with 15 bases remaining between them. The germline V gene encodes CDR1 LNHNV and CDR2 YYDKDF (reference sequence). A single record per CDR3 protein comes from TCRdb applying MiXCR to the 5' RACE reads. The sample holds under 300,000 distinct CDR3 sequences, about 14% seen once. The chain uses TRBV15 and TRBJ2-7, with a possible D match to TRBD2 (6 bases). This sequence was found in a woman between 18 and 29 years old in good health. The sample comprised memory (CD45RO+) T cells sorted from blood. The CDR3 sequence is CATSRDRGRDFYEQYF. The CDR3 nucleotides read TGTGCCACCAGCAGAGATCGAGGTCGGGACTTCTACGAGCAGTACTTC. Variable domain in full (rest from reference TRBV15 and TRBJ2-7): DAMVIQNPRYQVTQFGKPVTLSCSQTLNHNVMYWYQQKSSQAPKLLFHYYDKDFNNEADTPDNFQSRRPNTSFCFLDIRSPGLGDTAMYLCATSRDRGRDFYEQYFGPGTRLTVT.